The rows below give T cell receptor beta chains drawn from one sample of a study of blood T cell repertoires in COVID-19. The assay was immunoSEQ multiplex PCR, and TCRdb's table has in-frame clones only and misses some. The sample has about 180,000 clones, over 75% seen once. Material for sequencing was peripheral blood. All receptors derive from a woman older than 75 with acute or convalescent COVID-19. Both conserved end residues are part of each CDR3. A D gene is named only where the DNA matches it firmly. Expanded clones get a size class; other rows say once, few or many, or leave the size out.

v_call	j_call	clone_size	d_call	cdr3_nt	cdr3_aa
TRBV3-1/TRBV3-2	TRBJ2-3	-	-	TGTGCCAGCAGCCAAGATCCCAGGAGCACAGATACGCAGTATTTT	CASSQDPRSTDTQYF
TRBV27	TRBJ1-2	-	-	TGTGCCAGCAGTTTATCGAGCGGGATTGCACGCGACCCCCAGGGCTATGGCTACACCTTC	CASSLSSGIARDPQGYGYTF
TRBV6-5	TRBJ1-4	-	TRBD1	TGTGCCAGCAGTCAGGGGGCTGCTAATGAAAAACTGTTTTTT	CASSQGAANEKLFF
TRBV11-1	TRBJ1-2	-	TRBD1	TGTGCCAGCAGCTTAGAGGGGACAGGCTATGGCTACACCTTC	CASSLEGTGYGYTF
TRBV19	TRBJ2-3	-	-	TGTGCCAGTAGTCGTACTAGGGCGGGTGGCACAGATACGCAGTATTTT	CASSRTRAGGTDTQYF
TRBV19	TRBJ1-1	-	-	TGTGCCAGTGTAAGGGAGTTCAACACTGAAGCTTTCTTT	CASVREFNTEAFF
TRBV9	TRBJ2-2	-	-	TGTGCCAGCACGATGTCGAGCACCGGGGAGCTGTTTTTT	CASTMSSTGELFF
TRBV5-4	TRBJ1-6	-	-	TGTGCCAGCAGCTTGGAAATCAGGGGTTCACCCCTCCACTTT	CASSLEIRGSPLHF
TRBV5-1	TRBJ2-2	once	TRBD2	TGCGCCAGCAGTTTAGCGGGGCCGAACACCGGGGAGCTGTTTTTT	CASSLAGPNTGELFF
TRBV7-2	TRBJ1-5	-	-	TGTGCCAGCAGTTATTCCGGGCCGGGGGTAAAACAGCCCCAGCATTTT	CASSYSGPGVKQPQHF
TRBV11-2	TRBJ1-5	-	-	TGTGCCAGCAGCTTAGTGGAGGGGTACAGCAATCAGCCCCAGCATTTT	CASSLVEGYSNQPQHF
TRBV4-1	TRBJ2-7	once	-	TGCGCCAGCAGCCAAGTGTGGGGCGGAATGAACTTC	CASSQVWGGMNF
TRBV18	TRBJ1-4	-	TRBD1	TGTGCCAGCTCAGAAAGGACAGGAGCAACTAATGAAAAACTGTTTTTT	CASSERTGATNEKLFF
TRBV5-1	TRBJ2-7	-	-	TGCGCCAGCAGCCCTTGGCCAGGGGCCGAGCAGTACTTC	CASSPWPGAEQYF
TRBV18	TRBJ1-1	-	-	TGTGCCAGCTCACCCCCAACAGGGCGCACTGAAGCTTTCTTT	CASSPPTGRTEAFF
TRBV7-2	TRBJ2-1	-	-	TGTGCCAGCAGCTTAGCTTCCGACAATGAGCAGTTCTTC	CASSLASDNEQFF
TRBV18	TRBJ1-2	-	TRBD1	TGTGCCAGCTCACCATCCGGGACAGGGGTTGGCTACACCTTC	CASSPSGTGVGYTF
TRBV10-1	TRBJ2-7	-	TRBD2	TGCGCCAGCAGTGAGTCGACTAGCGCGTACGAGCAGTACTTC	CASSESTSAYEQYF
TRBV5-1	TRBJ2-3	-	-	TGCGCCAGCAGCTTGGGCCCACAGTCCTCTAGCACAGATACGCAGTATTTT	CASSLGPQSSSTDTQYF
TRBV19	TRBJ1-4	-	-	TGTGCCAGTAGTATGCGGGGGGCGGCTACTAATGAAAAACTGTTTTTT	CASSMRGAATNEKLFF
TRBV5-1	TRBJ2-6	-	TRBD1	TGCGCCAGCAGCTTTGGGACAGGGGGCAGGGGGGCCAACGTCCTGACTTTC	CASSFGTGGRGANVLTF
TRBV5-1	TRBJ2-3	-	-	TGCGCCAGCAGCTTGGAGATCCGGGGGACAGATACGCAGTATTTT	CASSLEIRGTDTQYF
TRBV6-5	TRBJ1-1	-	TRBD1	TGTGCCAGCTACCCAGGACAGGGGGCTATCACTGAAGCTTTCTTT	CASYPGQGAITEAFF
TRBV7-9	TRBJ2-1	-	-	TGTGCCAGCAGCTTAGCTACAGGGAATGAGCAGTTCTTC	CASSLATGNEQFF
TRBV7-3	TRBJ2-3	-	TRBD2	TGTGCCAGCAGCCAAGGACTAGCGGGAGGAAGCACAGATACGCAGTATTTT	CASSQGLAGGSTDTQYF
TRBV24-1	TRBJ2-3	-	TRBD2	TGTGCCACCAGTGACACGGGACTAGATCTGGATACGCAGTATTTT	CATSDTGLDLDTQYF
TRBV19	TRBJ2-5	-	-	TGTGCCAGTAGTCCCCTTTCCACAGAGCCCCAGTACTTC	CASSPLSTEPQYF
TRBV4-3	TRBJ1-4	-	TRBD1	TGCGCCAGCAGCCAAGAAAGGGGGCGAGGTGAAAAACTGTTTTTT	CASSQERGRGEKLFF
TRBV5-1	TRBJ2-4	-	TRBD1	TGCGCCAGCAGCTTGGCCCGGGGACAGGGGGCCAAAAACATTCAGTACTTC	CASSLARGQGAKNIQYF
TRBV5-1	TRBJ2-2	-	TRBD2	TGCGCCAGCAGCCTGACTAGCGGGAGTTCCACCGGGGAGCTGTTTTTT	CASSLTSGSSTGELFF
TRBV24-1	TRBJ2-2	-	TRBD2	TGTGCCACCAGTGATTTGGGGACTACACGTACCGGGGAGCTGTTTTTT	CATSDLGTTRTGELFF
TRBV18	TRBJ1-5	-	-	TGTGCCAGCTCACCAGGGCCCGATCAGCCCCAGCATTTT	CASSPGPDQPQHF
TRBV5-6	TRBJ2-1	once	TRBD2	TGTGCCAGCAGCCCCAGAGAGCGGGGGGGAAGAAATGAGCAGTTCTTC	CASSPRERGGRNEQFF
TRBV19	TRBJ2-3	-	TRBD2	TGTGCCAGTAGTACCCGACTAGCGGGAGCAGATACGCAGTATTTT	CASSTRLAGADTQYF
TRBV4-1	TRBJ2-7	-	TRBD1	TGCGCCAGCAGCCAGCCAGGGGGCGGCGACGAGCAGTACTTC	CASSQPGGGDEQYF
TRBV5-1	TRBJ1-4	-	TRBD1	TGCGCCAGCAGCTTAGACAGGGGAAGGGATGAAAAACTGTTTTTT	CASSLDRGRDEKLFF
TRBV5-1	TRBJ2-6	-	-	TGCGCCAGCAGATTACAGGCAGTCTCTGGGGCCAACGTCCTGACTTTC	CASRLQAVSGANVLTF
TRBV5-4	TRBJ1-5	-	-	TGTGCCAGCAGCTTCGGAGGGAGTACTGCTCAGCCCCAGCATTTT	CASSFGGSTAQPQHF
TRBV11-2	TRBJ1-2	-	-	TGTGCCAGCACACCCCGGGGAGGTTTAGGCTATGGCTACACCTTC	CASTPRGGLGYGYTF